This TCR beta chain is drawn from a study of vaccination and CD4 T cells after COVID-19. With the Oncomine TCR Beta short-read assay, DNA from cultured CD4+ T cells was sequenced. TCRdb redid the calling of the PCR reads with MiXCR, one entry per CDR3 protein. The repertoire holds about 18,000 distinct CDR3 sequences, with approximately 70% as singletons. As to this clonotype: What it recognizes is unknown.

Treatment reported: roughly ten-day PBMC culture with coronavirus spike peptide pools or control peptides (ViraFEST assay). Germline V lookup: CDR1 GTSNPN, CDR2 SVGIG (reference sequence). J gave up 0 bases and V 5 bases, and 3 bases lay outside the gene matches. This CDR3 region has 15 residues. The genes are TRBV30 and TRBJ1-5, with 11 bases fitting TRBD1. The sequenced sample was CD4+ T cells from blood, cultured in vitro. The sequence derives from a human donor who had recovered from COVID-19. The DNA of the CDR3 is TGTGCCTGGGGGACAGGGGGTTATAGCAATCAGCCCCAGCATTTT. This codes for CAWGTGGYSNQPQHF.